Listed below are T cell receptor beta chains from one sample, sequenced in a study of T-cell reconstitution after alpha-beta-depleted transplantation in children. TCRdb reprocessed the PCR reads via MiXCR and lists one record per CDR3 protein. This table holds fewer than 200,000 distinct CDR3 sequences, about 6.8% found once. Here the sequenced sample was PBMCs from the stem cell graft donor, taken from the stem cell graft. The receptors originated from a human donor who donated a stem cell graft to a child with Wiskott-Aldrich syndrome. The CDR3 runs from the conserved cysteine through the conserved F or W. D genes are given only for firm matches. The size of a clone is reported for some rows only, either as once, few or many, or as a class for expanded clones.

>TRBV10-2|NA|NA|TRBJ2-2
TGCGCCAGCACCCAAGGGAATAGGGTGAACACCGGGGAGCTGTTTTTT
CASTQGNRVNTGELFF
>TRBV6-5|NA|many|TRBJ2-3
TGTGCCAGCGGAGGTGAGGCCCAAGATACGCAGTATTTT
CASGGEAQDTQYF
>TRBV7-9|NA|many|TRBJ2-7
TGTGCCAGCAGCCACCCGGGACCGAACTACGAGCAGTACTTC
CASSHPGPNYEQYF
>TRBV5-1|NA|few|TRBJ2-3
TGCGCCAGCAGCTTCCCCAGGGGGGGCGAGGTTCAAGATACGCAGTATTTT
CASSFPRGGEVQDTQYF
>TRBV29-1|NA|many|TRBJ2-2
TGCAGCGTTGGGACCAAGCCCACAGGGATCGGGGAGCTGTTTTTT
CSVGTKPTGIGELFF
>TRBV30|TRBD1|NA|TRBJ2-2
TGTGCCTGGAACCCAACAGGGGCGAACACCGGGGAGCTGTTTTTT
CAWNPTGANTGELFF
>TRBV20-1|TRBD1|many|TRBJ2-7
TGCAGTGCTCTTAGTTTCGGGACAGGGAATTACGAGCAGTACTTC
CSALSFGTGNYEQYF
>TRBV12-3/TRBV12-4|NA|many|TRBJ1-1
TGTGCCAGCAGTCCTTATGGTAGGTTGACTGAAGCTTTCTTT
CASSPYGRLTEAFF
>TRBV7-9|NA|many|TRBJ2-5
TGTGCCACGAAGGGGGATCAAGAGACCCAGTACTTC
CATKGDQETQYF
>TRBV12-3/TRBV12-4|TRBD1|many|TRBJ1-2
TGTGCCAGCAGTTACTGGGGGGACAGGGCGGCAGGCTACACCTTC
CASSYWGDRAAGYTF
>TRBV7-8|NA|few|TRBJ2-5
TGTGCCAGCAGCCCGCCCAGTGACACCCAGTACTTC
CASSPPSDTQYF
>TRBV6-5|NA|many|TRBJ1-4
TGTGCCAGCAGAAAGTTGGGAAGAGAGGAAAAACTGTTTTTT
CASRKLGREEKLFF
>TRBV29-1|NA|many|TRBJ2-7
TGCAGCGTCGCTGAGTCCTACGAGCAGTACTTC
CSVAESYEQYF
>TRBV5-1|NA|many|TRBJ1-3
TGCGCCAGCAGCTCTGACCCCGAAAACACCATATATTTT
CASSSDPENTIYF
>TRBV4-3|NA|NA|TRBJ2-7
TGCGCCAGCAGCCAAGATCGGGCAGGGACCTACGAGCAGTACTTC
CASSQDRAGTYEQYF
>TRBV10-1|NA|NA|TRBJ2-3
TGCGCCAGCAGTGGGGCACCTGGCACAGATACGCAGTATTTT
CASSGAPGTDTQYF
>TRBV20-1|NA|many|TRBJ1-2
TGCAGTGCCTCTTCGGAGGTTTACGGCTATGGCTACACCTTC
CSASSEVYGYGYTF
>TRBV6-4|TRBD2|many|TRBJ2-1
TGTGCCAGCAGTGGGACTAGCGGGGGGAATGAGCAGTTCTTC
CASSGTSGGNEQFF
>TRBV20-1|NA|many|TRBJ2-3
TGCAGTGCTAGGCCTAGTTTCCCAGATACGCAGTATTTT
CSARPSFPDTQYF
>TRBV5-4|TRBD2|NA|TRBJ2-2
TGTGCCAGCAGCTTGGCCCCCCTCCTTAGCGGGTACACCGGGGAGCTGTTTTTT
CASSLAPLLSGYTGELFF
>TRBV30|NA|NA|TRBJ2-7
TGTGCCTGGAGTCTAGGAGGGTCCTCGCGTGAGCAGTACTTC
CAWSLGGSSREQYF
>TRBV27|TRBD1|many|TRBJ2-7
TGTGCCACTTCGGACAGGGCCTCCTACGAGCAGTACTTC
CATSDRASYEQYF
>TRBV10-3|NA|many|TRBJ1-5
TGTGCCATCAGTGAGTCGGCTGGGGGTGACAATCAGCCCCAGCATTTT
CAISESAGGDNQPQHF
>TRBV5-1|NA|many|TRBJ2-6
TGCGCCAGCAGGAAAGGGTCCTCTGGGGCCAACGTCCTGACTTTC
CASRKGSSGANVLTF
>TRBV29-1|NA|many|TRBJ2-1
TGCAGCGTTGAAGCTCAGCAAGGGGGCTCCTACAATGAGCAGTTCTTC
CSVEAQQGGSYNEQFF
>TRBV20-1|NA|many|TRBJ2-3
TGCAGTGCCCGGGATGCGGGGGCCTTTAGAGCAGATACGCAGTATTTT
CSARDAGAFRADTQYF
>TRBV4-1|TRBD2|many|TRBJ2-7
TGCGCCAGCAGCGTACCGGGACTAGCGGTCTCCTACGAGCAGTACTTC
CASSVPGLAVSYEQYF
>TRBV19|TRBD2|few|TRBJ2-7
TGTGCCAGTAGTATAGATCTCCTAGCGGACACCTACGAGCAGTACTTC
CASSIDLLADTYEQYF
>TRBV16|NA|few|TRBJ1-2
TGTGCCAGCAGAGGGACGGCGACCTATGGCTACACCTTC
CASRGTATYGYTF
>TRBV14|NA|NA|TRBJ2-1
TGTGCCAGCAGCCAAGAAGATAGATTTCAGGACAATGAGCAGTTCTTC
CASSQEDRFQDNEQFF
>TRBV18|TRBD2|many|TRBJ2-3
TGTGCCAGCTCACCGCAGTGGGGAGGGAGCACAGATACGCAGTATTTT
CASSPQWGGSTDTQYF
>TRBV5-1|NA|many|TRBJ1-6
TGCGCCAGCAGTGGGGACCATAATTCACCCCTCCACTTT
CASSGDHNSPLHF
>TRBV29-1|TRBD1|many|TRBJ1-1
TGCAGCGTCCGATACCCGACAGGGGCGGACACTGAAGCTTTCTTT
CSVRYPTGADTEAFF
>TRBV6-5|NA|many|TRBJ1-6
TGTGCCAGCAGCTACGACAGCTCCTATAATTCACCCCTCCACTTT
CASSYDSSYNSPLHF
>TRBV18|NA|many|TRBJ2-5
TGTGCCAGCTCAGCCGCAGAGACCCAGTACTTC
CASSAAETQYF